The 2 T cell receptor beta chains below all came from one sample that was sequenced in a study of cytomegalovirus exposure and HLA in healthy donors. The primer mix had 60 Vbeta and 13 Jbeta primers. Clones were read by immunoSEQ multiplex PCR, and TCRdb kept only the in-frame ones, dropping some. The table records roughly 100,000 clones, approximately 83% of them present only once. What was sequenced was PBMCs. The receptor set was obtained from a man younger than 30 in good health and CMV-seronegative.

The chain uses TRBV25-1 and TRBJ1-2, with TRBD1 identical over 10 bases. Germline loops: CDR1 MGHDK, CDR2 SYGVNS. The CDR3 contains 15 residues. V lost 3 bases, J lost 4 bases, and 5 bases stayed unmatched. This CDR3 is CASSEGQGTPYGYTF. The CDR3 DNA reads TGTGCCAGCAGTGAGGGACAGGGGACGCCCTATGGCTACACCTTC.

CDR3: CASSLRGVPGTDTQYF. CDR3 DNA sequence: TGTGCCAGCAGCTTACGCGGGGTTCCCGGGACAGATACGCAGTATTTT. The chain joins TRBV5-6 to TRBJ2-3, with a tentative D call TRBD2 (6 bases). CDR1 and CDR2 from the germline V gene are SGHDT and YYEEEE. Trimming removed 2 bases from V and 3 bases from J, with 16 bases in between. The CDR3 runs 16 residues.